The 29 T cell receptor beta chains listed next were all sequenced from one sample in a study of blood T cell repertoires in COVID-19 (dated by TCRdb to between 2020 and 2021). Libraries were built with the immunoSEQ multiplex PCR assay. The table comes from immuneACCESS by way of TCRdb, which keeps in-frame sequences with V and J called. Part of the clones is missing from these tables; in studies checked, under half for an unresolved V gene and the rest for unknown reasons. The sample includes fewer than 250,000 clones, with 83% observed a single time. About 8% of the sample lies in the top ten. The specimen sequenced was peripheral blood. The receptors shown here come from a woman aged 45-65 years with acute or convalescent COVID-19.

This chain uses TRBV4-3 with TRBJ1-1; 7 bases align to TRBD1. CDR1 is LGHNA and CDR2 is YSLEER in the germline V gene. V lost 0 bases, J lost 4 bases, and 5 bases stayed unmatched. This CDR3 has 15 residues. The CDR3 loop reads CASSQDPAGGTEAFF. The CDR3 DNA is TGCGCCAGCAGCCAAGATCCCGCAGGGGGCACTGAAGCTTTCTTT.

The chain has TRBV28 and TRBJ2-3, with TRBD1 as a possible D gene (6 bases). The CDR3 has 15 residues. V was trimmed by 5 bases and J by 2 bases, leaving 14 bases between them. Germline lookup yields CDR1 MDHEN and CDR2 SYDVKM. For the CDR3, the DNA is TGTGCCAGCAGTAGGGGACAAAGCGACACAGATACGCAGTATTTT. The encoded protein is CASSRGQSDTDTQYF.

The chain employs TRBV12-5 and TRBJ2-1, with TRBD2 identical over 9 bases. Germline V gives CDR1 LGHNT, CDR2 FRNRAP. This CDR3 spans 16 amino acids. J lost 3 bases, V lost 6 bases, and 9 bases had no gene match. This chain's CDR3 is CASGKAAGGIYNEQFF. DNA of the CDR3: TGTGCTAGTGGCAAAGCAGCGGGAGGAATCTACAATGAGCAGTTCTTC.

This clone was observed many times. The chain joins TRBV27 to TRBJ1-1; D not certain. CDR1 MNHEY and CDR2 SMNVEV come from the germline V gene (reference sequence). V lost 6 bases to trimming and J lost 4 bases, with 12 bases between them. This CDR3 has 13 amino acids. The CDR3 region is CASSPRAPTEAFF. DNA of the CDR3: TGTGCCAGCAGCCCCCGAGCACCCACTGAAGCTTTCTTT.

CDR3 DNA: TGTGCCAGCAGGCCAGGGCCCAACTACGAGCAGTACTTC. Translating gives CASRPGPNYEQYF. The V gene is TRBV2, the J gene TRBJ2-7, with D tentatively TRBD1 (5 bases). Germline CDR1 reads SNHLY; CDR2 reads FYNNEI. Between the trimmed V and J ends, which lost 6 bases and 3 bases, there was a span of 12 bases. This CDR3 has 13 amino acids.

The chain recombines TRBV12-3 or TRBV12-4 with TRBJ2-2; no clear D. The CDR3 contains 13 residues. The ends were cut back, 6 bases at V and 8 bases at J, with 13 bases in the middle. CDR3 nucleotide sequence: TGTGCCAGCAGCCCAACCCGACAAGGGGAGCTGTTTTTT. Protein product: CASSPTRQGELFF.

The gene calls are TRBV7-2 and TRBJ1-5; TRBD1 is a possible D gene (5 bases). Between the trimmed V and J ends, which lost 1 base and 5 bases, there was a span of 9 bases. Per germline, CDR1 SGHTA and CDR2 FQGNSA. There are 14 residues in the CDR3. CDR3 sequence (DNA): TGTGCCAGCAGCTTAGTAGGGGAAGATCAGCCCCAGCATTTT. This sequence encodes CASSLVGEDQPQHF.

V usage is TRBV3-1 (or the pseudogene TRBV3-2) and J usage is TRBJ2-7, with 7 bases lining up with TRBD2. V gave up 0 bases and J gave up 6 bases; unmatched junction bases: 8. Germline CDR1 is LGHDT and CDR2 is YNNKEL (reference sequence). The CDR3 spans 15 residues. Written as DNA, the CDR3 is TGTGCCAGCAGCCAAGACTCTAGCGGCAGAATCGAGCAGTACTTC. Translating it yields CASSQDSSGRIEQYF.

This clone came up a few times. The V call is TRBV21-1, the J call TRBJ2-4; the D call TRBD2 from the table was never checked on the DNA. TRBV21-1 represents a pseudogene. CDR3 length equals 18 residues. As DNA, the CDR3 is TGTGCCAGTTTTCAACGTTCTAGGGCAGGACTAGCCAAAAACATTCAGTACTTC. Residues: CASFQRSRAGLAKNIQYF.

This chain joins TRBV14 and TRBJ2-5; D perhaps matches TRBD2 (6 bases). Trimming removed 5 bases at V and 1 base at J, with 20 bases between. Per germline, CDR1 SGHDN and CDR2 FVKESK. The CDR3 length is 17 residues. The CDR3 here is CASSDGGRVFFQETQYF. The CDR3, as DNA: TGTGCCAGCAGCGACGGAGGGAGAGTCTTTTTCCAAGAGACCCAGTACTTC.

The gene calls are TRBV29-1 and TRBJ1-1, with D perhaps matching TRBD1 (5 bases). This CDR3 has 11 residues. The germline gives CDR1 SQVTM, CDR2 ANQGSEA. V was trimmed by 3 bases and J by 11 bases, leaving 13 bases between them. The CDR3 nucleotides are TGCAGCGTTGAGGAGGGGTTGGGGGCTTTCTTT. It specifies CSVEEGLGAFF.

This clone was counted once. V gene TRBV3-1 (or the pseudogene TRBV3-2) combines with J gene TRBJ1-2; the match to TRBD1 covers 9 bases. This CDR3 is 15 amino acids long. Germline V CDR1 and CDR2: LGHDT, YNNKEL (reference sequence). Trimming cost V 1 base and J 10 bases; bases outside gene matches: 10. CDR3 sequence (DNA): TGTGCCAGCAGCCAAGCCAGCCAGACAGGGGGACACTACACCTTC. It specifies CASSQASQTGGHYTF.

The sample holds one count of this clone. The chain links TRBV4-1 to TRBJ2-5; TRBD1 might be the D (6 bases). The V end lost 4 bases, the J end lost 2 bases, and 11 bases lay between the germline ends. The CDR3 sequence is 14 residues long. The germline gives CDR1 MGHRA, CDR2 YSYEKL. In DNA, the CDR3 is TGCGCCAGCAGCCCCGAGGACAGTCAAGAGACCCAGTACTTC. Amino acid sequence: CASSPEDSQETQYF.

CDR3 sequence: CASSPRTSGEQFF. CDR3 sequence (DNA): TGTGCCAGCAGCCCCCGGACTAGTGGTGAGCAGTTCTTC. The chain has TRBV27 and TRBJ2-1; 7 bases map to TRBD2. Trimming cost V 6 bases and J 9 bases; bases outside gene matches: 8. There are 13 residues in the CDR3. Germline V gene data show CDR1 as MNHEY and CDR2 as SMNVEV (reference sequence).

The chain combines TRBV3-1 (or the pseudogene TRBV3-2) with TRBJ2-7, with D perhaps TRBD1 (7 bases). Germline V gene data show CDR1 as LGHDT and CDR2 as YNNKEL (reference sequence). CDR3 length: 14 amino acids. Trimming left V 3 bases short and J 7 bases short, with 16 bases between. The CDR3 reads CASSQREGAGEQYF. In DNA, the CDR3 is TGTGCCAGCAGCCAGAGAGAGGGGGCGGGAGAGCAGTACTTC.

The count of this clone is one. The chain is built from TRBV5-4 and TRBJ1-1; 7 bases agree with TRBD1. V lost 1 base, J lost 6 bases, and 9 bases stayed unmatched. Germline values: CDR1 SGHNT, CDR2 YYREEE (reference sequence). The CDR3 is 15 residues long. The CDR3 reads CASSLPGQGVAEAFF. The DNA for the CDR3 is TGTGCCAGCAGCTTGCCGGGGCAGGGGGTGGCTGAAGCTTTCTTT.

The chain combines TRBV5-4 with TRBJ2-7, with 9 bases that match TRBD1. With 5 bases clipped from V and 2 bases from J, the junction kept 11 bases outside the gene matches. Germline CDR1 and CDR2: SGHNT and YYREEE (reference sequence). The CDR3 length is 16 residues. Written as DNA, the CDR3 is TGTGCCAGCAGTCCCTCGGCGGGACAGGGACCCTACGAGCAGTACTTC. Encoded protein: CASSPSAGQGPYEQYF.

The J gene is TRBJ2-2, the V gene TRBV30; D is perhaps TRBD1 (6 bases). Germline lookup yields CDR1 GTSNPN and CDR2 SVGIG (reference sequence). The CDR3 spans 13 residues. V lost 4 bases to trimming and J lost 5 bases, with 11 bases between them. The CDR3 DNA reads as TGTGCCTGGACGATAGGACAGACCGGGGAGCTGTTTTTT. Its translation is CAWTIGQTGELFF.

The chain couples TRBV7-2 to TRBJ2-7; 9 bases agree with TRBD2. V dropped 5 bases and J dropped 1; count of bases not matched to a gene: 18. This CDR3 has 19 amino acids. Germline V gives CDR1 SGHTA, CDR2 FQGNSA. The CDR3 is CASSRMSITAGGPSYEQYF. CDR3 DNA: TGTGCCAGCAGCCGCATGTCAATTACCGCGGGAGGGCCGTCCTACGAGCAGTACTTC.

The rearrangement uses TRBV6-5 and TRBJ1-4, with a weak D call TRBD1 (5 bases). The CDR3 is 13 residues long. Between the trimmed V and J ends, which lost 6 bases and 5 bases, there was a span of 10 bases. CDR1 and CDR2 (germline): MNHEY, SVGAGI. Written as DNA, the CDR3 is TGTGCCAGCAGGCGGGACCGAAATGAAAAACTGTTTTTT. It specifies CASRRDRNEKLFF.

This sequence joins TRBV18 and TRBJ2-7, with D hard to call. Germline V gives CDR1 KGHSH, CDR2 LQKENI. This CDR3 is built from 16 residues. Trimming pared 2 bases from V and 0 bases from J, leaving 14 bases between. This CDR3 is CASSPGPVTPSYEQYF. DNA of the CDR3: TGTGCCAGCTCACCAGGTCCGGTCACCCCCTCCTACGAGCAGTACTTC.

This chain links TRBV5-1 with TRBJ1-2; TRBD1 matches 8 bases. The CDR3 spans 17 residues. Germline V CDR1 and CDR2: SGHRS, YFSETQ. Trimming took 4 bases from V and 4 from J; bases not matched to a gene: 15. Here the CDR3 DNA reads TGCGCCAGCAGCCCAAGTCCCGGAGAGACAGGGGTCTATGGCTACACCTTC. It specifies CASSPSPGETGVYGYTF.

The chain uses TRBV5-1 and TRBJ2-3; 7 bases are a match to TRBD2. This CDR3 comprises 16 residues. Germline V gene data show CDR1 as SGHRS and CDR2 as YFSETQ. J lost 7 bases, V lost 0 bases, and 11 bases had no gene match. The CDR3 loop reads CASSLAGTILGNTQYF. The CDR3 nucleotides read TGCGCCAGCAGCTTGGCCGGGACTATCCTCGGGAATACGCAGTATTTT.

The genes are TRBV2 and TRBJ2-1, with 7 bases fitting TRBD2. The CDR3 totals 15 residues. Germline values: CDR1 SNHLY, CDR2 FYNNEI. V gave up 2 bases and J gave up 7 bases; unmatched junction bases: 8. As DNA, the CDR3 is TGTGCCAGCAGTGAATTTTGGTCTAGCGGTAATGAGCAGTTCTTC. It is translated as CASSEFWSSGNEQFF.

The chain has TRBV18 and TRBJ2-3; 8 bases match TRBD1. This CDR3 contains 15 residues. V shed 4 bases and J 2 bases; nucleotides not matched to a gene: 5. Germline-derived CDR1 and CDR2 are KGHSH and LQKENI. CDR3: CASSLGQGFTDTQYF. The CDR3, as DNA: TGTGCCAGCTCACTTGGACAGGGATTCACAGATACGCAGTATTTT. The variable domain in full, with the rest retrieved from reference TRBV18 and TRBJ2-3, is NAGVMQNPRHLVRRRGQEARLRCSPMKGHSHVYWYRQLPEEGLKFMVYLQKENIIDESGMPKERFSAEFPKEGPSILRIQQVVRGDSAAYFCASSLGQGFTDTQYFGPGTRLTVL.

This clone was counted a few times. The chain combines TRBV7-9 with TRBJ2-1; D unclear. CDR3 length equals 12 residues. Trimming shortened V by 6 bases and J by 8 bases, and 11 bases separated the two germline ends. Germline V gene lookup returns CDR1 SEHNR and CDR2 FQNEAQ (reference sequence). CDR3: CASSIAVYEQFF. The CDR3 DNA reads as TGTGCCAGCAGTATAGCCGTGTATGAGCAGTTCTTC.

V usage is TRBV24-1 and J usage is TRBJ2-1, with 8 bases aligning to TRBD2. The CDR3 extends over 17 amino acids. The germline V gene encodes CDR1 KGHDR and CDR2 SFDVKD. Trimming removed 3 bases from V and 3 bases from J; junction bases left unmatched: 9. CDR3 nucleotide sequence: TGTGCCACCAGTGATCTAGTACGGGGGGGAGACTACAATGAGCAGTTCTTC. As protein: CATSDLVRGGDYNEQFF.

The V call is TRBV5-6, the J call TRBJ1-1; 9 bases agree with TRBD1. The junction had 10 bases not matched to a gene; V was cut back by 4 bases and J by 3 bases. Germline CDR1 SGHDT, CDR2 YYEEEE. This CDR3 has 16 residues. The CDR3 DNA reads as TGTGCCAGCAGCCCTGGGACAGGGCTGTTGGACACTGAAGCTTTCTTT. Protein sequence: CASSPGTGLLDTEAFF.

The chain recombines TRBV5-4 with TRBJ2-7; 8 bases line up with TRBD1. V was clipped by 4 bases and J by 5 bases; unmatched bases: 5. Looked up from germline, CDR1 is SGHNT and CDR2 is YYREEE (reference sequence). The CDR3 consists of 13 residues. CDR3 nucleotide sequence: TGTGCCAGCAGCGGGGGACAGGTAGACGAGCAGTACTTC. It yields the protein CASSGGQVDEQYF. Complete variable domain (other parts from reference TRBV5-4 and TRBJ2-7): ETGVTQSPTHLIKTRGQQVTLRCSSQSGHNTVSWYQQALGQGPQFIFQYYREEENGRGNFPPRFSGLQFPNYSSELNVNALELDDSALYLCASSGGQVDEQYFGPGTRLTVT.